This passage covers 7 T cell receptor beta chains from one sample sequenced in a study of cytomegalovirus exposure and HLA in healthy donors. Measured with immunoSEQ multiplex PCR; TCRdb has only the in-frame clones, and not every one. Of about 70,000 clones in the sample, over 85% were seen once. Material for sequencing was PBMCs. The receptor source for this set is a man aged 18 to 35 in good health and CMV-seropositive.

This chain connects TRBV29-1 to TRBJ1-3, with 7 bases fitting TRBD1. Per germline, CDR1 SQVTM and CDR2 ANQGSEA. The CDR3 totals 13 residues. With 2 bases clipped from V and 4 bases from J, the junction kept 2 bases outside the gene matches. CDR3 protein: CSVETGAGNTIYF. DNA of the CDR3: TGCAGCGTTGAAACAGGGGCCGGAAACACCATATATTTT. The variable domain in full, with the rest retrieved from reference TRBV29-1 and TRBJ1-3, is SAVISQKPSRDICQRGTSLTIQCQVDSQVTMMFWYRQQPGQSLTLIATANQGSEATYESGFVIDKFPISRPNLTFSTLTVSNMSPEDSSIYLCSVETGAGNTIYFGEGSWLTVV.

The chain carries TRBV19 and TRBJ1-1; D gene ambiguous. V was pared by 1 base and J by 1 base, with 7 bases between. This CDR3 contains 14 residues. CDR1 and CDR2 (germline): LNHDA, SQIVND (reference sequence). The CDR3 loop reads CASSIGGENTEAFF. In nucleotides, the CDR3 is TGTGCCAGTAGTATAGGAGGCGAGAACACTGAAGCTTTCTTT.

The J gene is TRBJ2-1, the V gene TRBV30; D gene uncertain. In germline, CDR1 is GTSNPN, CDR2 SVGIG (reference sequence). The CDR3 length is 10 residues. Trimming cost V 3 bases and J 10 bases, with 7 bases left between them. The CDR3 region is CAWSHREQFF. Written as DNA, the CDR3 is TGTGCCTGGAGCCACCGGGAGCAGTTCTTC.

The genes are TRBV9 and TRBJ2-1; 9 positions agree with TRBD2. V shed 0 bases and J 7 bases; nucleotides not matched to a gene: 5. The CDR3 consists of 15 residues. Germline CDR1 reads SGDLS; CDR2 reads YYNGEE. CDR3 protein: CASSVVETSGNEQFF. CDR3 DNA sequence: TGTGCCAGCAGCGTAGTCGAGACTAGCGGAAATGAGCAGTTCTTC.

J is TRBJ1-2 and V is TRBV6-6; maybe TRBD1 (5 bases). This CDR3 comprises 14 residues. V lost 9 bases and J 3 bases, leaving 17 bases between the germline ends. Per the germline V gene, CDR1 is MNHNY and CDR2 is SVGAGI (reference sequence). DNA of the CDR3: TGTGCCAGTACGGGGGGAAGGGGCGACTATGGCTACACCTTC. Protein sequence: CASTGGRGDYGYTF.

The chain links TRBV7-9 to TRBJ2-1; 9 positions agree with TRBD2. The V gene end was trimmed by 5 bases and the J gene end by 1 base; junction bases not matched to a gene: 6. This CDR3 contains 16 residues. Germline V gives CDR1 SEHNR, CDR2 FQNEAQ (reference sequence). The CDR3 is CASSAPGLASYNEQFF. CDR3 nucleotide sequence: TGTGCCAGCAGCGCGCCGGGACTAGCTTCCTACAATGAGCAGTTCTTC.

The chain links TRBV5-8 to TRBJ2-6; no reliable D call. CDR1 is SGHTS, CDR2 YDEGEE, per germline. This CDR3 comprises 16 residues. With 1 base removed from V and 0 bases from J, the gap between germline ends came to 8 bases. CDR3 bases: TGTGCCAGCAGCTTGTCTGTCTACTCTGGGGCCAACGTCCTGACTTTC. Amino acids: CASSLSVYSGANVLTF. Combining the CDR3 with reference TRBV5-8 and TRBJ2-6 gives the whole variable domain EAGVTQSPTHLIKTRGQQATLRCSPISGHTSVYWYQQALGLGLQFLLWYDEGEERNRGNFPPRFSGRQFPNYSSELNVNALELEDSALYLCASSLSVYSGANVLTFGAGSRLTVL.